This T cell receptor (beta chain) stems from a study of T-cell reconstitution after alpha-beta-depleted transplantation in children. This clonotype came up many times. Trimming cost V 1 base and J 1 base; bases outside gene matches: 6. The CDR3 is 16 amino acids. CDR1 and CDR2 (germline): DFQATT, SNEGSKA (reference sequence). Molecular barcoding with unique molecular identifiers was used for the TCRbeta library. Via MiXCR, TCRdb re-called the PCR reads, giving one row per CDR3 protein. Altogether 640,000 or so distinct CDR3 sequences are present, roughly 15% being singletons, with the ten largest covering under 1.2%.

J is TRBJ1-5 and V is TRBV20-1, with 8 bases identical to TRBD1. The receptor was derived from a human donor who donated a stem cell graft to a child with acute myeloid leukemia. The sequencing here drew on PBMCs from the stem cell graft donor, taken from the stem cell graft. CDR3 amino acids: CSARGLTGESNQPQHF. The CDR3 nucleotides are TGCAGTGCTAGAGGTCTGACAGGGGAAAGCAATCAGCCCCAGCATTTT.